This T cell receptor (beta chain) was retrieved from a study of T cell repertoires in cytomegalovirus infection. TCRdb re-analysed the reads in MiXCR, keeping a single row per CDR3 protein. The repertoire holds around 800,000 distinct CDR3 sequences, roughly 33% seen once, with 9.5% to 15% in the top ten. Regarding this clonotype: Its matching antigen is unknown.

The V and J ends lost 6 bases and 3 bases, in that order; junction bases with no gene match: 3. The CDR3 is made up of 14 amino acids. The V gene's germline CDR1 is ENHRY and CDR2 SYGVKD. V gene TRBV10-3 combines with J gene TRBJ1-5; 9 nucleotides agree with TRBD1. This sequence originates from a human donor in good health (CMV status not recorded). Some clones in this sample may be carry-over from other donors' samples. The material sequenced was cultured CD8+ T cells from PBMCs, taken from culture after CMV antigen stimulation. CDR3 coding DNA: TGTGCCATCAGGGACAGGGGTCCCAATCAGCCCCAGCATTTT. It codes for CAIRDRGPNQPQHF.